One sample yielded the 5 T cell receptor beta chains listed below, sequenced in a study of blood T cell repertoires in COVID-19. Profiled with immunoSEQ multiplex PCR; TCRdb holds only in-frame clones, not every one. The profile shows tens of thousands of clones, about 89% of them singletons. Sequencing was done on a sample of peripheral blood. Source of these receptors: a human donor in a cohort sampled during active COVID-19.

The chain recombines TRBV5-4 with TRBJ2-7; 8 bases map to TRBD2. Germline V lookup: CDR1 SGHNT, CDR2 YYREEE (reference sequence). V shed 4 bases, J shed 4 bases, and the junction held 10 bases outside the gene matches. The CDR3 runs 15 residues. CDR3 in DNA: TGTGCCAGCAGCCGTAGCGGGGCTAAAGATTACGAGCAGTACGTC. This sequence encodes CASSRSGAKDYEQYV.

The DNA of the CDR3 is TGTGCCAGCAGTATTGACAGATCCTACGAGCAGTACTTC. Translated: CASSIDRSYEQYF. This chain uses TRBV6-5 with TRBJ2-7; possible D gene TRBD1, 5 bases. Germline CDR1 is MNHEY and CDR2 is SVGAGI. The CDR3 totals 13 residues. V was shortened by 5 bases and J by 1 base, with 9 bases between the two germline ends.

V is TRBV3-1 (or the pseudogene TRBV3-2) and J is TRBJ1-1; no definite D call. The CDR3 runs to 17 residues. Germline assignment: CDR1 LGHDT and CDR2 YNNKEL (reference sequence). Trimming shortened V by 0 bases and J by 0 bases, and 14 bases separated the two germline ends. The chain's CDR3 is CASSQEYEGDMNTEAFF. Here the CDR3 DNA reads TGTGCCAGCAGCCAAGAATATGAGGGTGACATGAACACTGAAGCTTTCTTT.

The chain employs TRBV6-5 and TRBJ2-4; unclear D gene. The CDR3 is made up of 15 amino acids. Germline CDR1 reads MNHEY; CDR2 reads SVGAGI. V lost 2 bases, J lost 1 base, and 9 bases lay in between. The CDR3 DNA is TGTGCCAGCAGTTACACTATCGGGGCCAAAAACATTCAGTACTTC. Translating it yields CASSYTIGAKNIQYF.

The rearrangement joins TRBV6-5 to TRBJ2-1, with 8 nucleotides matching TRBD1. Germline values: CDR1 MNHEY, CDR2 SVGAGI. V was clipped by 2 bases and J by 4 bases; unmatched bases: 7. CDR3 size: 16 residues. The CDR3, as DNA: TGTGCCAGCAGTTACACGCAGGGGGCCCTATACAATGAGCAGTTCTTC. This gives the protein CASSYTQGALYNEQFF.